The next 15 T cell receptor beta chains were all read from a single sample in a study of control samples from healthy donors and cancer patients. Sequencing was performed with immunoSEQ multiplex PCR; in TCRdb, only in-frame clones are kept and a portion is missing. The sample consists of about 160,000 clones, about 90% of them appearing once. The sequenced material came from blood. The receptors were sampled from a man aged 25-45 years in good health.

The chain links TRBV2 to TRBJ2-1; 11 nucleotides line up with TRBD2. The CDR3 runs 16 residues. The ends lost 6 bases at V and 3 bases at J; junction bases unmatched: 7. Germline CDR1 and CDR2: SNHLY and FYNNEI. DNA of the CDR3: TGTGCCAGCAGCCCACCCGGGACTAGCGGCTACAATGAGCAGTTCTTC. It translates to CASSPPGTSGYNEQFF. The complete variable domain, with remaining parts taken from reference TRBV2 and TRBJ2-1, reads EPEVTQTPSHQVTQMGQEVILRCVPISNHLYFYWYRQILGQKVEFLVSFYNNEISEKSEIFDDQFSVERPDGSNFTLKIRSTKLEDSAMYFCASSPPGTSGYNEQFFGPGTRLTVL.

V and J are TRBV19 and TRBJ1-5, with 11 bases identical to TRBD1. V shed 0 bases and J 7 bases; nucleotides not matched to a gene: 5. Per germline, CDR1 LNHDA and CDR2 SQIVND (reference sequence). This CDR3 comprises 16 residues. The CDR3 DNA sequence: TGTGCCAGTAGTATAGATCGGGACAGGGGGGGACAGCCCCAGCATTTT. It specifies CASSIDRDRGGQPQHF.

At least ten counts were recorded for this clone. This rearrangement joins TRBV7-2 to TRBJ2-7; D unclear. The CDR3 is made up of 12 amino acids. CDR1 SGHTA and CDR2 FQGNSA come from the germline V gene. V lost 3 bases to trimming and J lost 6 bases, with 9 bases between them. The CDR3 nucleotides read TGTGCCAGCAGCTTTGTCGACCTCGAGCAGTACTTC. Translation gives CASSFVDLEQYF.

The chain couples TRBV5-4 to TRBJ1-2; weak D call: TRBD1 (5 bases). CDR3 length: 13 residues. V was trimmed by 0 bases and J by 8 bases, leaving 11 bases between them. The V gene's germline CDR1 is SGHNT and CDR2 YYREEE (reference sequence). This CDR3 is CASSLEGLPGYTF. CDR3 nucleotide sequence: TGTGCCAGCAGCTTGGAGGGGCTCCCAGGCTACACCTTC.

The genes are TRBV6-5 and TRBJ1-1, with TRBD1 matching 7 bases. Looked up from germline, CDR1 is MNHEY and CDR2 is SVGAGI. Germline trimming cut 2 bases from V and 11 bases from J; bases unmatched to any gene: 5. CDR3 length: 12 residues. CDR3 coding DNA: TGTGCCAGCAGTTACGACAGGGCAGGGGCTTTCTTT. Amino acid sequence: CASSYDRAGAFF.

This clone has a single count. The chain has TRBV3-1 (or the pseudogene TRBV3-2) and TRBJ1-1; 8 positions agree with TRBD1. V gave up 6 bases and J gave up 0 bases; unmatched junction bases: 9. The CDR3 covers 16 residues. Germline CDR1 reads LGHDT; CDR2 reads YNNKEL (reference sequence). CDR3 amino acids: CASSPQGGRVNTEAFF. CDR3 nucleotide sequence: TGTGCCAGCAGTCCACAGGGGGGTAGGGTGAACACTGAAGCTTTCTTT.

This clone occurred once. The chain joins TRBV27 to TRBJ1-5; 7 positions match TRBD1. Unmatched junction bases numbered 11, after V lost 5 bases and J lost 7 bases. Germline lookup yields CDR1 MNHEY and CDR2 SMNVEV (reference sequence). The CDR3 loop spans 15 amino acids. In DNA, the CDR3 is TGTGCCAGCAGTCCTCTCACAGGGGACGGACAGCCCCAGCATTTT. This encodes CASSPLTGDGQPQHF.

The rearrangement uses TRBV3-1 (or the pseudogene TRBV3-2) and TRBJ2-7; D may be TRBD2 (5 bases). This CDR3 has 14 amino acids. The germline V and J ends were trimmed by 2 bases and 6 bases, with 14 bases remaining between them. Germline V gene lookup returns CDR1 LGHDT and CDR2 YNNKEL (reference sequence). The CDR3 here is CASSQRRVTGEQYF. The CDR3 DNA reads as TGTGCCAGCAGCCAACGGCGGGTAACCGGCGAGCAGTACTTC.

The rearrangement links TRBV19 to TRBJ1-4, with TRBD1 matching 8 bases. The CDR3 sequence is 16 residues long. V was clipped by 5 bases and J by 4 bases; unmatched bases: 9. The germline CDR1 and CDR2 sequences are LNHDA and SQIVND (reference sequence). The CDR3 loop reads CASSPSDRGINEKLFF. The CDR3 DNA reads as TGTGCCAGTAGTCCGTCAGACAGGGGAATTAATGAAAAACTGTTTTTT.

The chain recombines TRBV19 with TRBJ1-1, with D maybe TRBD1 (6 bases). The CDR3 length is 14 residues. Germline CDR1 is LNHDA and CDR2 is SQIVND (reference sequence). The V end was cut by 4 bases, the J end by 6 bases, with 15 bases between. The CDR3 sequence is CASSKDSLAAEAFF. CDR3 bases: TGTGCCAGTAGTAAGGACAGTCTCGCGGCTGAAGCTTTCTTT.

This clone was found once. J is TRBJ2-5 and V is TRBV6-6; D is unresolved. Germline V gives CDR1 MNHNY, CDR2 SVGAGI (reference sequence). Trimming stripped 6 bases from V and 5 bases from J, with 7 bases between. This CDR3 is built from 11 residues. The CDR3 region has the DNA TGTGCCAGCAGGGAACGGGAGACCCAGTACTTC. It translates to CASRERETQYF.

This clone was recorded a few times. The chain employs TRBV7-6 and TRBJ2-1; the match to TRBD2 covers 11 bases. V gave up 6 bases and J gave up 1 base; unmatched junction bases: 5. Germline CDR1 and CDR2: SGHVS and FNYEAQ. CDR3 length: 16 amino acids. This chain's CDR3 is CASSMTSGASYNEQFF. The CDR3 coding sequence is TGTGCCAGCAGTATGACTAGCGGGGCGTCCTACAATGAGCAGTTCTTC.

The chain combines TRBV6-5 with TRBJ1-3, with 9 bases that match TRBD1. This CDR3 is 15 amino acids long. Germline V gene lookup returns CDR1 MNHEY and CDR2 SVGAGI. The V and J ends lost 11 bases and 1 base, in that order; junction bases with no gene match: 9. The CDR3 sequence: CACQIGQGSGNTIYF. The CDR3 DNA reads as TGTGCCTGCCAGATAGGACAGGGGTCTGGAAACACCATATATTTT.

The rearrangement links TRBV18 to TRBJ2-5, with 9 bases lining up with TRBD1. This CDR3 comprises 15 residues. Germline lookup yields CDR1 KGHSH and CDR2 LQKENI. Germline trimming cut 5 bases from V and 4 bases from J; bases unmatched to any gene: 8. Here the CDR3 reads CASSTITGGAETQYF. The CDR3 DNA reads TGTGCCAGCTCAACTATCACAGGGGGCGCAGAGACCCAGTACTTC.

This chain uses TRBV7-8 with TRBJ1-1, with D unclear. The CDR3 loop spans 13 amino acids. Germline V gene sequence: CDR1 SGHVS, CDR2 FQNEAQ. V lost 1 base to trimming and J lost 7 bases, with 10 bases between them. CDR3 in DNA: TGTGCCAGCAGCTTAGTTGGAGGGAGTGAAGCTTTCTTT. Translation: CASSLVGGSEAFF.